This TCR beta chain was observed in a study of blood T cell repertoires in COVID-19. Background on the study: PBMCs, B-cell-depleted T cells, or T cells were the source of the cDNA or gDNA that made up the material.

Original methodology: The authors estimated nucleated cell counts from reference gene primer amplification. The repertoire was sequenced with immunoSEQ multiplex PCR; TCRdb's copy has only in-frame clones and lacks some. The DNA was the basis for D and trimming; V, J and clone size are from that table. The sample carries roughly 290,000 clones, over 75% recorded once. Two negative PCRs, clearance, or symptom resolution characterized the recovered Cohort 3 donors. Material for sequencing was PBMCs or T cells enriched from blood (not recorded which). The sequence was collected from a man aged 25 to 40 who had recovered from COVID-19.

The CDR3 nucleotides read TGTGCCAGCAGTCGCCCCCGGGACAGGAACACTGAAGCTTTCTTT. Translated: CASSRPRDRNTEAFF. The chain employs TRBV27 and TRBJ1-1, with 7 bases fitting TRBD1. V gave up 5 bases and J gave up 1 base; unmatched junction bases: 7. CDR3 length equals 15 residues. CDR1 and CDR2 (germline): MNHEY, SMNVEV (reference sequence).